This entry features one T cell receptor (beta chain) sequence. Its target is not known. This CDR3 has 13 amino acids. Germline CDR1 LGHNA, CDR2 YNFKEQ. V lost 2 bases to trimming and J lost 5 bases; unmatched junction nucleotides: 2. This record belongs to a study of PD-L1 blockade in urothelial cancer. Study-level points and caveats: Durable-benefit patients expanded tumor-associated blood clones more at 3 weeks.

The time point was: peripheral blood 6 weeks after treatment start. Locally advanced or metastatic urothelial carcinoma was present in patients. Spiking of synthetic TCR analog templates was performed in each PCR. TCRdb's table, derived via immunoSEQ multiplex PCR, lists solely in-frame clones and lacks some. The table has some 110,000 clones, approximately 90% seen once. The chain is built from TRBV4-2 and TRBJ2-5, with 7 bases matching TRBD2. The material sequenced was PBMCs, taken around atezolizumab (anti-PD-L1) treatment. This clonotype was sampled from a man aged 55-75 years with urothelial cancer. The CDR3 region is CASSQRGDETQYF. The CDR3 DNA reads as TGTGCCAGCAGCCAACGGGGGGACGAGACCCAGTACTTC.